These 31 T cell receptor beta chains were all obtained from the same sample, sequenced in a study of regulatory T cells in long-lasting Graves disease. Building the TCR beta libraries relied on iRepertoire HTBI primers, and CDR3 regions underwent Arm-PCR. TCRdb reprocessed the multiplex PCR reads via MiXCR and lists one record per CDR3 protein. The data show under 500,000 distinct CDR3 sequences, roughly 20% seen once. Time point of the sample: persistent/refractory GD, antithyroid drugs over 5 years with positive TRAb. With RNA extracted from PBMCs as input, the TCR library was made. Specimen: peripheral blood mononuclear cells (PBMCs), collected when the disease was refractory, from a patient treated with antithyroid drugs. The receptors shown here come from a female donor with Graves disease.

This clonotype has ten or more counts. A read error may account for a junction end that differs from germline. V usage is TRBV5-1 and J usage is TRBJ1-5, with 9 bases that match TRBD1. CDR3 size: 14 residues. In germline, CDR1 is SGHRS, CDR2 YFSETQ. CDR3 residues: CASSSTGGRQPQHF. In nucleotides, the CDR3 is TGTGCCAGCAGTTCTACAGGGGGCCGACAGCCCCAGCATTTT. Complete variable domain (other parts from reference TRBV5-1 and TRBJ1-5): KAGVTQTPRYLIKTRGQQVTLSCSPISGHRSVSWYQQTPGQGLQFLFEYFSETQRNKGNFPGRFSGRQFSNSRSEMNVSTLELGDSALYLCASSSTGGRQPQHFGDGTRLSIL.

The table lists this clonotype with many counts. In DNA, the CDR3 is TGTGCCAGCAGCCCGGGACAGGTGGGCCTCTACGAGCAGTACTTC. It codes for CASSPGQVGLYEQYF. V is TRBV28 and J is TRBJ2-7; TRBD1 matches 8 bases. The germline V gene encodes CDR1 MDHEN and CDR2 SYDVKM. CDR3 length equals 15 residues. V lost 6 bases, J lost 3 bases, and 10 bases stayed unmatched.

This clonotype has at least ten counts. The genes are TRBV28 and TRBJ1-1; D not resolved. V was clipped by 6 bases and J by 1 base, with 6 bases between them. The V gene's germline CDR1 is MDHEN and CDR2 SYDVKM. The CDR3 runs 12 residues. The CDR3 sequence: CASSLPNTEAFF. Written as DNA, the CDR3 is TGTGCCAGCAGCTTGCCGAACACTGAAGCTTTCTTT.

The table lists this clonotype with many counts. This chain joins TRBV7-2 and TRBJ1-2; tentative D call: TRBD1 (5 bases). Trimming shortened V by 0 bases and J by 1 base, and 12 bases separated the two germline ends. Germline V gene data show CDR1 as SGHTA and CDR2 as FQGNSA. The CDR3 has 16 residues. This CDR3 reads CASSLARSRVNYGYTF. In DNA form, the CDR3 reads TGTGCCAGCAGCTTAGCGCGTAGCAGGGTTAACTATGGCTACACCTTC.

Only a few counts were recorded for this clonotype. J is TRBJ2-1 and V is TRBV2; the D is unclear. Per the germline V gene, CDR1 is SNHLY and CDR2 is FYNNEI. CDR3 length equals 12 residues. Trimming cost V 3 bases and J 3 bases, with 3 bases left between them. The CDR3 DNA follows: TGTGCCAGCAGTGACAACTACAATGAGCAGTTCTTC. This codes for CASSDNYNEQFF.

The CDR3: CASSLSGGPGEKLFF. In nucleotides, the CDR3 is TGTGCCAGCAGTTTATCGGGGGGGCCTGGTGAAAAACTGTTTTTT. The V call is TRBV27, the J call TRBJ1-4; D is perhaps TRBD1 (6 bases). V was clipped by 0 bases and J by 7 bases, with 12 bases between them. The CDR3 consists of 15 residues. Per germline, CDR1 MNHEY and CDR2 SMNVEV (reference sequence). The whole variable domain, filled in from reference TRBV27 and TRBJ1-4, reads EAQVTQNPRYLITVTGKKLTVTCSQNMNHEYMSWYRQDPGLGLRQIYYSMNVEVTDKGDVPEGYKVSRKEKRNFPLILESPSPNQTSLYFCASSLSGGPGEKLFFGSGTQLSVL.

The CDR3 coding sequence is TGCAGCGTTGGCCCCGGGACTAGCGGGAGCAATGAGCAGTTCTTC. This encodes CSVGPGTSGSNEQFF. The rearrangement links TRBV29-1 to TRBJ2-1; 14 bases line up with TRBD2. The CDR3 extends over 15 amino acids. Germline V gives CDR1 SQVTM, CDR2 ANQGSEA. With V trimmed by 4 bases and J by 6 bases, 5 bases remained unmatched.

Details on this clonotype: This CDR3 fails to terminate in the conserved phenylalanine or tryptophan, so it likely reflects a read error. This chain uses TRBV5-1 with TRBJ2-7, with 8 nucleotides matching TRBD2. Trimming at V came to 2 bases and at J to 2 bases, leaving 3 bases not matched to a gene. CDR3 size: 14 residues. The germline CDR1 and CDR2 sequences are SGHRS and YFSETQ. The CDR3 is CASSLAGAPYEQYL. CDR3 DNA sequence: TGCGCCAGCAGCTTAGCGGGAGCCCCCTACGAGCAGTACCTC.

V usage is TRBV4-1 and J usage is TRBJ2-3; D could derive from TRBD1 or TRBD2 (5 bases each). The CDR3 is 18 residues long. The germline V gene has CDR1 MGHRA and CDR2 YSYEKL. Trimming took 1 base from V and 4 from J, leaving 21 bases between them. In nucleotides, the CDR3 is TGCGCCAGCAGCCAAGGTGAAGTGTGGGGACGGGCGGCAGATACGCAGTATTTT. Protein: CASSQGEVWGRAADTQYF.

This clonotype appeared a few times. The gene calls are TRBV30 and TRBJ1-5; D is uncertain. V was cut by 0 bases and J by 1 base, with 13 bases left in between. Germline CDR1 is GTSNPN and CDR2 is SVGIG (reference sequence). The CDR3 consists of 16 residues. Written as DNA, the CDR3 is TGTGCCTGGAGTGTAAGGTGGAGAGAGAGCAATCAGCCCCAGCATTTT. This translates into CAWSVRWRESNQPQHF.

This clonotype has a handful of counts. A single base separates this from a much larger clone, so it may be a read error. The chain carries TRBV27 and TRBJ1-6; 7 nucleotides line up with TRBD1. V trimming: 6 bases; J trimming: 10 bases; junction bases outside the gene matches: 12. Per the germline V gene, CDR1 is MNHEY and CDR2 is SMNVEV (reference sequence). The CDR3 is made up of 15 amino acids. The DNA of the CDR3 is TGTGCCAGCAGCCCGGGGGCAGGGGGAAACTCACCCCTCCACTTT. Amino acid sequence: CASSPGAGGNSPLHF.

The sample holds many counts of this clonotype. The chain recombines TRBV12-3 or TRBV12-4 with TRBJ2-2; D not resolved. This CDR3 comprises 13 residues. Trimming removed 6 bases at V and 2 bases at J, with 7 bases between. Written as DNA, the CDR3 is TGTGCCAGCAGCTTGACAAACACCGGGGAGCTGTTTTTT. Translating gives CASSLTNTGELFF.

This clonotype was seen many times. CDR3 nucleotides: TGCAGCGTTGAGGAAAAAGACAGCCTCTACGAGCAGTACTTC. It codes for CSVEEKDSLYEQYF. The rearrangement joins TRBV29-1 to TRBJ2-7, with D possibly being TRBD1 (5 bases). The germline V and J ends were trimmed by 3 bases and 3 bases, with 15 bases remaining between them. This CDR3 comprises 14 residues. Germline values: CDR1 SQVTM, CDR2 ANQGSEA.

With respect to this clonotype: It may be a read error: a sequence one base away is much more abundant. The V call is TRBV12-3 or TRBV12-4, the J call TRBJ2-5, with a tentative D call TRBD2 (5 bases). The CDR3 is 15 residues long. The CDR3 region has the DNA TGTGCCAGCAGCCAAGAGATAAGCGGCCAAGGGACCCAGTACTTC. It is translated as CASSQEISGQGTQYF.

This clonotype was detected many times. This chain joins TRBV24-1 and TRBJ2-5; no clear D gene. The germline CDR1 and CDR2 sequences are KGHDR and SFDVKD. The CDR3 length is 13 residues. V was trimmed by 9 bases and J by 1 base, leaving 11 bases between them. The CDR3 nucleotides read TGTGCCACCTCCTCCCAGATCCAAGAGACCCAGTACTTC. Translation: CATSSQIQETQYF.

This clonotype was seen ten or more times. This chain connects TRBV28 to TRBJ2-7, with 9 bases lining up with TRBD1. The CDR3 is 13 residues long. In germline, CDR1 is MDHEN, CDR2 SYDVKM. V shed 5 bases and J 6 bases; nucleotides not matched to a gene: 5. The CDR3 is CASSTGGYGEQYF. CDR3 nucleotide sequence: TGTGCCAGCAGTACAGGGGGCTACGGCGAGCAGTACTTC. The whole variable domain, remainder taken from reference TRBV28 and TRBJ2-7, is DVKVTQSSRYLVKRTGEKVFLECVQDMDHENMFWYRQDPGLGLRLIYFSYDVKMKEKGDIPEGYSVSREKKERFSLILESASTNQTSMYLCASSTGGYGEQYFGPGTRLTVT.

This clonotype occurred many times. The chain carries TRBV12-3 or TRBV12-4 and TRBJ2-4, with D perhaps matching TRBD2 (5 bases). The CDR3 has 16 residues. V dropped 6 bases and J dropped 0 bases, with 15 bases sitting between them. DNA for the CDR3: TGTGCCAGCAGCAGAGGGCTCAAGCTAGCCAAAAACATTCAGTACTTC. As protein: CASSRGLKLAKNIQYF.

This clonotype was seen a few times. The chain couples TRBV6-1 to TRBJ2-2, with 10 bases fitting TRBD2. The CDR3 runs to 15 residues. V lost 4 bases, J lost 3 bases, and 2 bases stayed unmatched. Germline V lookup: CDR1 MNHNS, CDR2 SASEGT. Written as DNA, the CDR3 is TGTGCCAGCAGTGCCGGACTAGCGGACACCGGGGAGCTGTTTTTT. Translation: CASSAGLADTGELFF.

The sample holds many counts of this clonotype. This sequence joins TRBV30 and TRBJ1-1; D call uncertain. The CDR3 sequence is 12 residues long. The V and J ends lost 0 bases and 11 bases respectively, with 13 bases between them. CDR1 and CDR2 from the germline V gene are GTSNPN and SVGIG (reference sequence). The CDR3: CAWSVGREGAFF. The DNA for the CDR3 is TGTGCCTGGAGTGTAGGAAGGGAGGGTGCTTTCTTT.

This clonotype appeared a few times. V usage is TRBV6-2 or TRBV6-3 and J usage is TRBJ2-7, with no clear D. Germline V gene sequence: CDR1 MNHEY, CDR2 SVGEGT. Trimming pared 0 bases from V and 2 bases from J, leaving 17 bases between. There are 17 residues in the CDR3. The CDR3 reads CASSYSPIINVAYEQYF. In DNA, the CDR3 is TGTGCCAGCAGTTACTCCCCAATCATCAACGTGGCCTACGAGCAGTACTTC.

This clonotype was picked up a small number of times. As DNA, the CDR3 is TGCAGTGCTAGACTCTCTGGGGCACCTCCTCATCATTTT. Encoded protein: CSARLSGAPPHHF. The V gene is TRBV20-1, the J gene TRBJ1-5; D possibly corresponds to TRBD1 (5 bases). Trimming removed 2 bases at V and 16 bases at J, with 21 bases between. CDR3 size: 13 residues. Germline V gene lookup returns CDR1 DFQATT and CDR2 SNEGSKA (reference sequence).

This clonotype has at least ten counts. The chain employs TRBV5-1 and TRBJ1-1; D ambiguous. The V gene lost 0 bases and the J gene lost 1 base, with 7 bases spanning the gap. The CDR3 totals 14 residues. CDR1 and CDR2 (germline): SGHRS, YFSETQ. CDR3 residues: CASSLVVPNTEAFF. CDR3 nucleotide sequence: TGCGCCAGCAGCTTGGTGGTGCCGAACACTGAAGCTTTCTTT.

This clonotype has more than one count but fewer than ten. The chain employs TRBV29-1 and TRBJ2-5; 7 bases map to TRBD1. Germline CDR1 SQVTM, CDR2 ANQGSEA. The CDR3 runs to 14 residues. With V trimmed by 2 bases and J by 5 bases, 8 bases remained unmatched. CDR3 protein: CSVEIQGREETQYF. CDR3 DNA sequence: TGCAGCGTTGAAATACAGGGGAGAGAGGAGACCCAGTACTTC.

This clonotype has at least ten counts. The chain recombines TRBV2 with TRBJ1-5; D perhaps matches TRBD1 (5 bases). Germline loops: CDR1 SNHLY, CDR2 FYNNEI. V was clipped by 8 bases and J by 6 bases, with 14 bases between them. The CDR3 spans 13 residues. CDR3 bases: TGTGCCAGCGGGGCAGACTGGGGTCAGCCCCAGCATTTT. The encoded protein is CASGADWGQPQHF.

This clonotype was counted many times. This chain connects TRBV2 to TRBJ2-5; 11 nucleotides align to TRBD2. With V trimmed by 6 bases and J by 2 bases, 11 bases remained unmatched. Germline lookup yields CDR1 SNHLY and CDR2 FYNNEI. The CDR3 has 17 residues. The CDR3: CASRPPGTSGGQETQYF. The DNA of the CDR3 is TGTGCCAGCAGACCTCCCGGGACTAGCGGTGGGCAAGAGACCCAGTACTTC.

This clonotype was picked up many times. This chain connects TRBV20-1 to TRBJ1-5; 7 bases match TRBD1. The CDR3 has 15 residues. Germline assignment: CDR1 DFQATT and CDR2 SNEGSKA (reference sequence). Unmatched junction bases numbered 6, after V lost 4 bases and J lost 0 bases. Written as DNA, the CDR3 is TGCAGTGCTAAATTACAGGGGCTTAGCAATCAGCCCCAGCATTTT. This translates into CSAKLQGLSNQPQHF.

This chain uses TRBV29-1 with TRBJ1-4; the D gene is possibly TRBD1 (6 bases). Trimming removed 7 bases at V and 11 bases at J, with 17 bases between. The CDR3 extends over 12 amino acids. CDR1 and CDR2 from the germline V gene are SQVTM and ANQGSEA. The CDR3 reads CSAGQNGGKLFF. The CDR3 bases are TGCAGCGCGGGACAAAACGGTGGGAAACTGTTTTTT. Using reference TRBV29-1 and TRBJ1-4 for the parts outside the CDR3, the full variable domain is SAVISQKPSRDICQRGTSLTIQCQVDSQVTMMFWYRQQPGQSLTLIATANQGSEATYESGFVIDKFPISRPNLTFSTLTVSNMSPEDSSIYLCSAGQNGGKLFFGSGTQLSVL.

In the case of this clonotype: Just one base apart from a much larger clone, this may be a read error. The chain couples TRBV28 to TRBJ2-6; possible D gene TRBD2, 5 bases. There are 15 residues in the CDR3. The germline V gene has CDR1 MDHEN and CDR2 SYDVKM. The CDR3 sequence is CAGSLSRAGANVLTF. The CDR3 nucleotides are TGTGCCGGCAGTTTATCGAGGGCTGGGGCCAACGTCCTGACTTTC. The whole variable domain, filled in from reference TRBV28 and TRBJ2-6, reads DVKVTQSSRYLVKRTGEKVFLECVQDMDHENMFWYRQDPGLGLRLIYFSYDVKMKEKGDIPEGYSVSREKKERFSLILESASTNQTSMYLCAGSLSRAGANVLTFGAGSRLTVL.

In this sample, this clonotype turned up many times. V usage is TRBV11-2 and J usage is TRBJ2-5, with a weak D call TRBD1 (6 bases). The CDR3 sequence is 11 residues long. Germline CDR1 and CDR2: SGHAT and FQNNGV. Trimming removed 5 bases at V and 11 bases at J, with 12 bases between. CDR3 protein: CASSDSGEQYF. In DNA, the CDR3 is TGTGCCAGCAGCGATTCAGGGGAGCAGTACTTC.

This clonotype was found a few times. J is TRBJ2-3 and V is TRBV27; 9 bases are shared with TRBD2. CDR3 length: 12 amino acids. J was trimmed by 13 bases and V by 4 bases; bases with no gene match: 6. Per the germline V gene, CDR1 is MNHEY and CDR2 is SMNVEV (reference sequence). Written as DNA, the CDR3 is TGTGCCAGCAGTTCGCCGGGACTAGCTAAGTATTTT. Residues: CASSSPGLAKYF.

V usage is TRBV3-1 and J usage is TRBJ2-2; D uncertain. This CDR3 is built from 16 residues. Germline CDR1 reads LGHDT; CDR2 reads YNNKEL (reference sequence). V lost 2 bases, J lost 7 bases, and 17 bases lay in between. In DNA form, the CDR3 reads TGTGCCAGCAGCCAACTCGGTCTAGATCCCCACGGGGAGCTGTTTTTT. The encoded protein is CASSQLGLDPHGELFF.